This T cell receptor (beta chain) was observed in a study of tumor and adjacent non-tumor tissue in lung cancer. Study-level findings and limits: Tumor repertoires had a smaller top 100 clone share than normal lung.

Three rounds of nested PCR, following a modified ARM-PCR protocol, produced the TCRbeta library. TCRdb re-derived calls from the multiplex PCR reads in MiXCR, one entry per CDR3 protein. Of more than 70,000 distinct CDR3 sequences detected, around three fifths appear once; the ten largest clones hold around 16%. A note on this clonotype: As yet, its antigen is unknown.

Germline loops: CDR1 SGHNT, CDR2 YENEEA. Trimming removed 4 bases from V and 13 bases from J, with 14 bases in between. This CDR3 contains 12 residues. This sample's RNA came from whole unsorted tissue. Sequencing input: lung tumor tissue. The V and J genes are TRBV11-3 and TRBJ2-1; D unclear. This TCR was recovered from a man between 65 and 85 years old with non-small cell lung cancer. The DNA for the CDR3 is TGTGCCAGCAGCTCGACTGGGAATAAACAGTTCTTC. It codes for CASSSTGNKQFF.